Below are 7 T cell receptor beta chains sequenced from a single sample in a study of cytomegalovirus exposure and HLA in healthy donors. PCR used 60 Vbeta primers and 13 Jbeta primers. The data were produced by immunoSEQ multiplex PCR, yet TCRdb's version contains in-frame clones alone and is incomplete. The repertoire holds 45,000 to 65,000 clones, with 65% to 85% as singletons. The specimen was PBMCs. These receptors were obtained from a young man in good health and CMV-seronegative.

This clone was recorded a few times. The chain links TRBV4-3 to TRBJ1-5; 7 bases match TRBD1. After removal of 0 bases from V and 11 bases from J, the junction contained 13 bases not matched to a gene. Germline V gene sequence: CDR1 LGHNA, CDR2 YSLEER. The CDR3 contains 16 residues. CDR3 amino acids: CASSQDPSDIRGSQHF. CDR3 sequence (DNA): TGCGCCAGCAGCCAAGATCCCTCTGACATCAGGGGGTCCCAGCATTTT.

J is TRBJ1-4 and V is TRBV15, with D hard to call. Germline values: CDR1 LNHNV, CDR2 YYDKDF (reference sequence). V lost 0 bases and J lost 3, with 5 bases in between. This CDR3 spans 14 amino acids. The chain's CDR3 is CATSRELSNEKLFF. The CDR3 DNA sequence: TGTGCCACCAGCAGAGAACTGTCTAATGAAAAACTGTTTTTT.

This clone was recorded once. The rearrangement uses TRBV25-1 and TRBJ2-2, with D tentatively TRBD2 (5 bases). V lost 2 bases and J 11 bases, leaving 21 bases between the germline ends. The CDR3 has 16 amino acids. Germline assignment: CDR1 MGHDK and CDR2 SYGVNS. CDR3 region: CASSERKTSGIGELFF. In DNA, the CDR3 is TGTGCCAGCAGTGAACGAAAAACATCGGGAATCGGCGAGCTGTTTTTT.

This chain uses TRBV29-1 with TRBJ2-2, with 8 bases that match TRBD1. V shed 7 bases, J shed 6 bases, and the junction held 7 bases outside the gene matches. Per the germline V gene, CDR1 is SQVTM and CDR2 is ANQGSEA. The CDR3 is made up of 13 amino acids. CDR3 in amino acids: CSAGDRRAGELFF. Here the CDR3 DNA reads TGCAGCGCCGGGGACAGGCGGGCCGGGGAGCTGTTTTTT.

J is TRBJ2-7 and V is TRBV4-3; D possibly corresponds to TRBD2 (5 bases). The CDR3 consists of 13 residues. The V and J ends lost 4 bases and 7 bases respectively, with 14 bases between them. CDR1 and CDR2 (germline): LGHNA, YSLEER. In DNA, the CDR3 is TGCGCCAGCAGCCTAACTCACCGGGGAGAGCAGTACTTC. Amino acids: CASSLTHRGEQYF.

The J gene is TRBJ2-5, the V gene TRBV6-6; TRBD2 might be the D (5 bases). The J call may be in error: the DNA end matches TRBJ2-7 better. In germline, CDR1 is MNHNY, CDR2 SVGAGI (reference sequence). The CDR3 spans 14 residues. The CDR3, as DNA: TGTGCCAGCAGTTACTCGACACGGACTTACGAGCAGTACTTC. This translates into CASSYSTRTYEQYF.

The chain has TRBV15 and TRBJ1-6; 8 positions agree with TRBD1. The CDR3 is 17 residues long. V lost 6 bases, J lost 9 bases, and 16 bases stayed unmatched. From germline, CDR1 is LNHNV and CDR2 YYDKDF (reference sequence). The CDR3 nucleotides are TGTGCCACCAGAAAAGGGACAGGCATTTTTTTCGGTTCACCCCTCCACTTT. This encodes CATRKGTGIFFGSPLHF.